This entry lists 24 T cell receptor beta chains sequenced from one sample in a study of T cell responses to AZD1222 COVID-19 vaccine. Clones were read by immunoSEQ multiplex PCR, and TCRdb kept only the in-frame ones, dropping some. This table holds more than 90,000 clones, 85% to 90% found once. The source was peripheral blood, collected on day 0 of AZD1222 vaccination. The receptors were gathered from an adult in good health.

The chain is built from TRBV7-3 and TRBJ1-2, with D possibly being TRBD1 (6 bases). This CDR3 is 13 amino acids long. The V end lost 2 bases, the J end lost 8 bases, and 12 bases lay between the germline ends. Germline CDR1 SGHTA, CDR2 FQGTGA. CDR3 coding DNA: TGTGCCAGCAGCTTAGGGCAGGGGAGCGGCTACACCTTC. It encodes CASSLGQGSGYTF.

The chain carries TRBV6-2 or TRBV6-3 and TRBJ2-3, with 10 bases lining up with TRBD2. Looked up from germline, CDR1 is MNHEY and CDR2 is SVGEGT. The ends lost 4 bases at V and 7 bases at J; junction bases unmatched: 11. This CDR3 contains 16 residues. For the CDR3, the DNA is TGTGCCAGCAGTTTCCAAAGCGGGAGGGGGCCGAATACGCAGTATTTT. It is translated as CASSFQSGRGPNTQYF.

CDR3 sequence reads: CASSVSGSPDTGELFF. CDR3 DNA sequence: TGTGCCAGCAGCGTTAGCGGGAGCCCCGACACCGGGGAGCTGTTTTTT. The J gene is TRBJ2-2, the V gene TRBV5-5; 9 bases match TRBD2. Per the germline V gene, CDR1 is SGHKS and CDR2 is YYEKEE (reference sequence). The ends lost 4 bases at V and 3 bases at J; junction bases unmatched: 7. The CDR3 spans 16 residues.

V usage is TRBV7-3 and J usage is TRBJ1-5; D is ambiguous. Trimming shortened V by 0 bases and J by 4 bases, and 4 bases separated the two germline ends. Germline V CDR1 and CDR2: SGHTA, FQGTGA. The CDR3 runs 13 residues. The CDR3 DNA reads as TGTGCCAGCAGCTTAACAGGGAATCAGCCCCAGCATTTT. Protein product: CASSLTGNQPQHF.

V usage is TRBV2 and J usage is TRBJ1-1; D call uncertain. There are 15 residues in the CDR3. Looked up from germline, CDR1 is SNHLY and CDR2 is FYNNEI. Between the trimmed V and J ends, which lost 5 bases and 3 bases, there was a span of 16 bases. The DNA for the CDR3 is TGTGCCAGCAGTTCCGGGTCTTGGGAGGACACTGAAGCTTTCTTT. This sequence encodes CASSSGSWEDTEAFF.

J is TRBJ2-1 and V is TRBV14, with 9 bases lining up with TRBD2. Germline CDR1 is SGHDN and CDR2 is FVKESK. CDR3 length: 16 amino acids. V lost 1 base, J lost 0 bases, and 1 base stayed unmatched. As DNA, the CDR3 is TGTGCCAGCAGCCAAGGTAGCGGGAGCTCCTACAATGAGCAGTTCTTC. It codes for CASSQGSGSSYNEQFF.

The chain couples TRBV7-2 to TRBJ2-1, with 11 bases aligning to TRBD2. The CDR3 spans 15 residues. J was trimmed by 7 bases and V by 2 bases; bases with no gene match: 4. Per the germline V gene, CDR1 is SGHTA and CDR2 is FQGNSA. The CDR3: CASSLMRTSGNEQFF. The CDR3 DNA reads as TGTGCCAGCAGCTTAATGCGGACTAGCGGGAATGAGCAGTTCTTC.

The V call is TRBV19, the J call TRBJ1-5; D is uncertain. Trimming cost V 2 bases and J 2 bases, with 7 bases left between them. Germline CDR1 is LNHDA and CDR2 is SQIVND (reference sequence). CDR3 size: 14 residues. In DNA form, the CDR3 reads TGTGCCAGTAGTATAATCGGCGGCAATCAGCCCCAGCATTTT. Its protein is CASSIIGGNQPQHF.

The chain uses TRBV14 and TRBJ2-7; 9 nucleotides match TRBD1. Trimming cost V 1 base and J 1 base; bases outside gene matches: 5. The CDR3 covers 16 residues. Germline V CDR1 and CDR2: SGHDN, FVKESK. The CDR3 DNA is TGTGCCAGCAGCCAAGGACAGGGGGTATCTTCCTACGAGCAGTACTTC. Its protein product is CASSQGQGVSSYEQYF. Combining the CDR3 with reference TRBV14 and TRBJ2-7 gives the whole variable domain EAGVTQFPSHSVIEKGQTVTLRCDPISGHDNLYWYRRVMGKEIKFLLHFVKESKQDESGMPNNRFLAERTGGTYSTLKVQPAELEDSGVYFCASSQGQGVSSYEQYFGPGTRLTVT.

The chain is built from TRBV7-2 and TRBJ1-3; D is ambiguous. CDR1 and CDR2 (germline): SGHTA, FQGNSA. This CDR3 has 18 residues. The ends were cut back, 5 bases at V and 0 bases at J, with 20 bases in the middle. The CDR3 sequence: CASSQSARALLSGNTIYF. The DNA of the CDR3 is TGTGCCAGCAGCCAGAGCGCTAGGGCCCTCCTCTCTGGAAACACCATATATTTT.

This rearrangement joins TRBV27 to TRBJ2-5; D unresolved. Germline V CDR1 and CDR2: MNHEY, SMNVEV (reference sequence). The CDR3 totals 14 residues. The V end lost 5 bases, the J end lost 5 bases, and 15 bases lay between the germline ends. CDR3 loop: CASSPRPPRETQYF. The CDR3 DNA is TGTGCCAGCAGTCCCCGGCCACCCCGTGAGACCCAGTACTTC.

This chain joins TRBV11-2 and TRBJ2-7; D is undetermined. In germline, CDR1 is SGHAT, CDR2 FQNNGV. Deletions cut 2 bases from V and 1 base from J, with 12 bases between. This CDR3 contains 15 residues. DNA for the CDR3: TGTGCCAGCAGCTTAACCAATACCGTTTCCTACGAGCAGTACTTC. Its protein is CASSLTNTVSYEQYF. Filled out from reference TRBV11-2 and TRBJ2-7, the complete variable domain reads EAGVAQSPRYKIIEKRQSVAFWCNPISGHATLYWYQQILGQGPKLLIQFQNNGVVDDSQLPKDRFSAERLKGVDSTLKIQPAKLEDSAVYLCASSLTNTVSYEQYFGPGTRLTVT.

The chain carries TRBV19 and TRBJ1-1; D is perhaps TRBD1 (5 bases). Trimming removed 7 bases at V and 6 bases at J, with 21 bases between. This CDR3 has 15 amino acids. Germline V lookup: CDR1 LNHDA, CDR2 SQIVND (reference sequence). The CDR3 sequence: CASIETGSGYPEAFF. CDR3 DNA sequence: TGTGCCAGTATCGAAACAGGTTCTGGGTACCCTGAAGCTTTCTTT.

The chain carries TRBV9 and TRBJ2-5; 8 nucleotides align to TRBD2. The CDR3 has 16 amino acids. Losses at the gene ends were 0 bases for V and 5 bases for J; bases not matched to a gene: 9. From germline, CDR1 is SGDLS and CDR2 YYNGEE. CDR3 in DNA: TGTGCCAGCAGCGTAGGGGCTAGCGGGCCCGTGGAGACCCAGTACTTC. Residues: CASSVGASGPVETQYF.

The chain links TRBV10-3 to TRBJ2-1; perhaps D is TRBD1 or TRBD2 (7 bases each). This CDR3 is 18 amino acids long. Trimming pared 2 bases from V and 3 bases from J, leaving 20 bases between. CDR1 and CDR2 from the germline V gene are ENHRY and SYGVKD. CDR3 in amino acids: CAISELKGAGEFYNEQFF. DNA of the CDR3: TGTGCCATCAGTGAGCTCAAGGGGGCGGGAGAATTCTACAATGAGCAGTTCTTC.

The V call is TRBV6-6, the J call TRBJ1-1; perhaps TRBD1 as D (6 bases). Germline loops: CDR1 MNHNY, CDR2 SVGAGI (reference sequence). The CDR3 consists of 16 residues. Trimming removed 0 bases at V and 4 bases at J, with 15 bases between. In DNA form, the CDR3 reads TGTGCCAGCAGTTACTCGCTCACAGGGAGCGGCACTGAAGCTTTCTTT. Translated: CASSYSLTGSGTEAFF.

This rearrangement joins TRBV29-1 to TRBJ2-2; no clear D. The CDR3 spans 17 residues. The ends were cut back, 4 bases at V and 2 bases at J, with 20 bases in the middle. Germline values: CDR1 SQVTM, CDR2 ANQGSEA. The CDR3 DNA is TGCAGCGTTGCCCAACCGACCCGCCGTGGCAACACCGGGGAGCTGTTTTTT. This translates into CSVAQPTRRGNTGELFF.

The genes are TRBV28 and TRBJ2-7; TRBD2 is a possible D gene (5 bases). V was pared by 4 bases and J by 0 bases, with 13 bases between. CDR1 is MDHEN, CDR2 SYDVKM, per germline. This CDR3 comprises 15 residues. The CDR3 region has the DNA TGTGCCAGCAGTTCCCCGGACTTTTTCTCCTACGAGCAGTACTTC. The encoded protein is CASSSPDFFSYEQYF.

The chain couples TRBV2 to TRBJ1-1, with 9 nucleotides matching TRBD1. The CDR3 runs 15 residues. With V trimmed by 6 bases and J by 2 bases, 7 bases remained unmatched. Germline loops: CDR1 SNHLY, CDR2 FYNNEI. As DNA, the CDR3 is TGTGCCAGCAGAACGGGACAGGGACGAAACACTGAAGCTTTCTTT. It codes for CASRTGQGRNTEAFF. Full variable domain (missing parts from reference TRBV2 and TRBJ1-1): EPEVTQTPSHQVTQMGQEVILRCVPISNHLYFYWYRQILGQKVEFLVSFYNNEISEKSEIFDDQFSVERPDGSNFTLKIRSTKLEDSAMYFCASRTGQGRNTEAFFGQGTRLTVV.

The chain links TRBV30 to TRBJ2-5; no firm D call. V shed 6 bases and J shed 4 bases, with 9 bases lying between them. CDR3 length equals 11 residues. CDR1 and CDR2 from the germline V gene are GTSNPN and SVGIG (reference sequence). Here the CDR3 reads CACSNGETQYF. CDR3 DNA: TGTGCCTGTTCAAATGGAGAGACCCAGTACTTC.

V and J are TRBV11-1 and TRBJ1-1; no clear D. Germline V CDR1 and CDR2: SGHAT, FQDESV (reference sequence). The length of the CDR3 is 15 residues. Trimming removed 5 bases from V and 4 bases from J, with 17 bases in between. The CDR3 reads CASSPSPGTGTEAFF. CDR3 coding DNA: TGTGCCAGCAGCCCCTCCCCGGGTACGGGCACTGAAGCTTTCTTT.

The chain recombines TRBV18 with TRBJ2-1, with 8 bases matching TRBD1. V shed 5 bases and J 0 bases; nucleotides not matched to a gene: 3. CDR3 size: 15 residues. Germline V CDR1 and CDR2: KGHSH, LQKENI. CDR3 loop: CASSTDRVSYNEQFF. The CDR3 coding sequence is TGTGCCAGCTCAACGGACAGGGTCTCCTACAATGAGCAGTTCTTC.

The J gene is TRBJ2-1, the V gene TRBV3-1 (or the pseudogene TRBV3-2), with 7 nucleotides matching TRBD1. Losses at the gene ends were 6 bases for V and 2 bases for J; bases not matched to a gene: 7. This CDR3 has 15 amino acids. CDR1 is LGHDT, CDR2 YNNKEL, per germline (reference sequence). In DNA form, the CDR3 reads TGTGCCAGCAGTCCGTACAGGGGTGCCTACAATGAGCAGTTCTTC. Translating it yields CASSPYRGAYNEQFF.

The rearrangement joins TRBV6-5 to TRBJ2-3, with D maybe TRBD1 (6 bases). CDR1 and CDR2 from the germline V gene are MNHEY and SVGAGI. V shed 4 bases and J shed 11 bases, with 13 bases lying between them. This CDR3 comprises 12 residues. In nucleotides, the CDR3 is TGTGCCAGCAGTTCCGACAGGAACCTGCAGTATTTT. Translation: CASSSDRNLQYF.